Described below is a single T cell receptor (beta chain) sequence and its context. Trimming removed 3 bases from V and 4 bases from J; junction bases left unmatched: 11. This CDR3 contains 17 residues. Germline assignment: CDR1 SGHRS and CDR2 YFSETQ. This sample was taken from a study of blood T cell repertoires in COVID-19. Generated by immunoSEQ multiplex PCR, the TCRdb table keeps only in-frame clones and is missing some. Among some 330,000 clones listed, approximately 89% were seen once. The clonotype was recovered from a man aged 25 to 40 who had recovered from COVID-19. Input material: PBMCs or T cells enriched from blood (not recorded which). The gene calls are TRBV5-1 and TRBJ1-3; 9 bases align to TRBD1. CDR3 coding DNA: TGCGCCAGCAGCTCGGGACAGGGACATGTCGTAGGAAACACCATATATTTT. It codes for CASSSGQGHVVGNTIYF.